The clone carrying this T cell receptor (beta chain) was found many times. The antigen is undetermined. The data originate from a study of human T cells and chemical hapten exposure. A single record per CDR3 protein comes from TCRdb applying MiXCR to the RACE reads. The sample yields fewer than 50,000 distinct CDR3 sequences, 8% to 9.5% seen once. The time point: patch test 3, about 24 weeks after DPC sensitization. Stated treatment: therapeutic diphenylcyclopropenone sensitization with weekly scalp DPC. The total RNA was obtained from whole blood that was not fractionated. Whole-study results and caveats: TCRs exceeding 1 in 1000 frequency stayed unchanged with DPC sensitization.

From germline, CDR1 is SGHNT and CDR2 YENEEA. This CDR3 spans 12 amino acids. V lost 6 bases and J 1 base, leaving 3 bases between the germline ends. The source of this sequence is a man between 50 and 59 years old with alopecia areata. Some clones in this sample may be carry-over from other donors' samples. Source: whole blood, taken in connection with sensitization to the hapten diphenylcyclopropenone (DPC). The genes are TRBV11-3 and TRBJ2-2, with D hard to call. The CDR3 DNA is TGTGCCAGCAGGCAGAACACCGGGGAGCTGTTTTTT. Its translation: CASRQNTGELFF.